This TCR beta chain comes out of a study of control samples from healthy donors and cancer patients. The V end was cut by 8 bases, the J end by 1 base, with 8 bases between. Germline-derived CDR1 and CDR2 are ENHRY and SYGVKD. The CDR3 is made up of 12 amino acids. Sequencing used immunoSEQ multiplex PCR; TCRdb keeps in-frame clones, though not all of them. The sample contains approximately 170,000 clones, roughly nine tenths of which appear only once. The chain employs TRBV10-3 and TRBJ1-2, with D hard to call. Sample: blood. The sequence was obtained from a woman aged 25 to 39 in good health. CDR3 region: CAIAVFNYGYTF. In DNA, the CDR3 is TGTGCCATCGCAGTTTTTAACTATGGCTACACCTTC.